A selection of T cell receptor beta chains follows, all from one sample in a study of blood T cell repertoires in COVID-19. TCRdb's table, derived via immunoSEQ multiplex PCR, lists solely in-frame clones and lacks some. The sample carries a few hundred thousand clones, 65% to 85% recorded once. The specimen was PBMCs or T cells enriched from blood (not recorded which). These receptors originate from a man aged 50 to 59 who had recovered from COVID-19. Both conserved end residues are part of each CDR3. The order of the fields is clone size, V gene, D gene, J gene, CDR3 protein, CDR3 DNA. The D gene is left open where the match is weak. A row's size may be missing; if present it is once, few, many or a size class.

.	TRBV28	TRBD2	TRBJ2-1	CASSSPGLASHEQFF	TGTGCCAGCAGCTCTCCGGGACTAGCAAGCCATGAGCAGTTCTTC
many	TRBV18	.	TRBJ2-5	CASSSLQETQYF	TGTGCCAGCTCATCCCTGCAAGAGACCCAGTACTTC
once	TRBV6-5	.	TRBJ1-5	CASSTPGEQPQHF	TGTGCCAGCAGTACCCCCGGGGAACAGCCCCAGCATTTT
.	TRBV29-1	.	TRBJ2-7	CSVEGAGRYEQYF	TGCAGCGTTGAAGGGGCAGGGAGGTACGAGCAGTACTTC
.	TRBV7-2	TRBD1	TRBJ1-5	CASSSRTGSNQPQHF	TGTGCCAGCAGCTCGAGGACAGGGAGCAATCAGCCCCAGCATTTT
.	TRBV7-9	.	TRBJ2-5	CASSLAGGTETQYF	TGTGCCAGCAGCTTAGCGGGGGGTACGGAGACCCAGTACTTC
.	TRBV9	.	TRBJ2-7	CASSVASYPGGEQYF	TGTGCCAGCAGCGTAGCATCGTACCCCGGAGGAGAGCAGTACTTC
.	TRBV6-5	TRBD1	TRBJ1-3	CASRGQSGNTIYF	TGTGCCAGCAGGGGACAGTCTGGAAACACCATATATTTT
.	TRBV13	TRBD1	TRBJ1-6	CASSTPGQGANSPLHF	TGTGCCAGCAGCACACCGGGACAGGGGGCAAATTCACCCCTCCACTTT
.	TRBV7-8	.	TRBJ1-5	CASSLVGSTRLQPQHF	TGTGCCAGCAGCTTAGTCGGTTCGACTCGCCTTCAGCCCCAGCATTTT
.	TRBV18	TRBD1	TRBJ2-1	CASSPATGPVNEQFF	TGTGCCAGCTCACCCGCGACAGGGCCGGTCAATGAGCAGTTCTTC
.	TRBV28	.	TRBJ2-3	CASSPPGVAGTDTQYF	TGTGCCAGCAGCCCACCCGGGGTGGCCGGCACAGATACGCAGTATTTT
.	TRBV11-2	.	TRBJ2-1	CASSLDHRRQGHNEQFF	TGTGCCAGCAGCTTAGATCATCGGAGGCAGGGGCACAATGAGCAGTTCTTC
.	TRBV7-8	TRBD1	TRBJ1-1	CASSLIQGTEAFF	TGTGCCAGCAGCTTAATACAGGGGACTGAAGCTTTCTTT
.	TRBV12-3/TRBV12-4	.	TRBJ2-3	CANSLGATDTQYF	TGTGCCAACTCCTTGGGAGCCACAGATACGCAGTATTTT
once	TRBV7-2	.	TRBJ2-2	CASSPQFGELFF	TGTGCCAGCAGTCCACAGTTCGGGGAGCTGTTTTTT
.	TRBV7-3	TRBD1	TRBJ2-2	CASSLYSTPGQGVTGELFF	TGTGCCAGCAGCTTATACTCAACCCCGGGACAGGGAGTCACCGGGGAGCTGTTTTTT
.	TRBV19	TRBD2	TRBJ2-1	CASKASGGAQYNEQFF	TGTGCCAGTAAAGCTAGCGGGGGGGCCCAATACAATGAGCAGTTCTTC
once	TRBV7-2	.	TRBJ1-2	CASSLASQASGYTF	TGTGCCAGCAGCTTAGCGTCCCAGGCCAGTGGCTACACCTTC
.	TRBV7-9	TRBD2	TRBJ2-7	CASSPSGGRLYEQYF	TGTGCCAGCAGCCCCTCAGGCGGGAGGCTTTACGAGCAGTACTTC
.	TRBV7-2	TRBD1	TRBJ1-1	CATQRQGNTEAFF	TGTGCCACCCAACGACAGGGGAACACTGAAGCTTTCTTT
.	TRBV6-5	TRBD1	TRBJ1-2	CASSPTGAQAIGYTF	TGTGCCAGCAGTCCAACAGGGGCCCAGGCTATTGGCTACACCTTC
.	TRBV7-3	TRBD2	TRBJ2-1	CASSSLAGKQFF	TGTGCCAGCAGCTCGCTAGCGGGCAAGCAGTTCTTC
.	TRBV5-1	.	TRBJ2-3	CASSLTWRGTDTQYF	TGCGCCAGCAGCCTAACATGGAGGGGCACAGATACGCAGTATTTT
few	TRBV7-3	TRBD2	TRBJ2-5	CASSLMGGLGETQYF	TGTGCCAGCAGCTTAATGGGCGGACTAGGAGAGACCCAGTACTTC
few	TRBV6-2/TRBV6-3	.	TRBJ2-7	CASSYFGRSGEQYF	TGTGCCAGCAGTTACTTTGGGCGATCTGGCGAGCAGTACTTC
once	TRBV18	TRBD2	TRBJ2-3	CASARFLAGEGDTQYF	TGTGCCAGCGCCCGCTTTTTAGCGGGGGAGGGAGATACGCAGTATTTT
.	TRBV5-1	.	TRBJ1-4	CASSLDREEKLFF	TGCGCCAGCAGCTTGGACAGGGAGGAAAAACTGTTTTTT
.	TRBV2	.	TRBJ1-3	CASNWAGQTLSGNTIYF	TGTGCCAGCAACTGGGCAGGTCAAACCCTCTCTGGAAACACCATATATTTT
.	TRBV9	TRBD2	TRBJ2-1	CASSVGAGEVNEQFF	TGTGCCAGCAGCGTAGGAGCGGGAGAGGTCAATGAGCAGTTCTTC
.	TRBV15	TRBD1	TRBJ1-5	CATSAETGGLGGSNQPQHF	TGTGCCACCAGCGCCGAAACAGGGGGCTTGGGGGGAAGCAATCAGCCCCAGCATTTT
once	TRBV11-2	.	TRBJ1-1	CASSLTRGTEAFF	TGTGCCAGCAGCCTTACCCGGGGCACTGAAGCTTTCTTT
.	TRBV7-2	.	TRBJ2-1	CASSSLSPRNEQFF	TGTGCCAGCAGCTCCCTGTCACCCAGGAATGAGCAGTTCTTC
.	TRBV19	.	TRBJ1-2	CASTGAGFYGYTF	TGTGCCAGTACGGGTGCGGGATTCTATGGCTACACCTTC
.	TRBV4-2	.	TRBJ2-3	CASSQDFAGAHTDTQYF	TGTGCCAGCAGCCAAGATTTTGCGGGGGCACACACAGATACGCAGTATTTT
once	TRBV27	.	TRBJ1-1	CASSFGGLNTEAFF	TGTGCCAGCAGTTTTGGAGGGTTGAACACTGAAGCTTTCTTT
.	TRBV12-3/TRBV12-4	.	TRBJ1-3	CASNEGNTIYF	TGTGCCAGCAATGAGGGAAACACCATATATTTT
.	TRBV2	.	TRBJ2-1	CASSRRPGLAPDEQFF	TGTGCCAGCAGCCGGCGTCCCGGACTGGCCCCCGATGAGCAGTTCTTC
.	TRBV7-9	.	TRBJ1-1	CASSEVPRAFF	TGTGCCAGCAGCGAGGTGCCAAGAGCTTTCTTT
.	TRBV6-5	TRBD1	TRBJ2-2	CASRVDRVTAGELFF	TGTGCCAGCAGGGTGGACAGGGTGACCGCCGGGGAGCTGTTTTTT
.	TRBV25-1	TRBD1	TRBJ1-1	CASLQGAEAFF	TGTGCCAGCTTACAGGGGGCTGAAGCTTTCTTT
.	TRBV5-1	TRBD1	TRBJ1-4	CASSLGQGNEKLFF	TGCGCCAGCAGCTTGGGACAGGGTAATGAAAAACTGTTTTTT
.	TRBV5-1	.	TRBJ2-3	CASSPPTGSTQYF	TGCGCCAGCAGCCCACCCACAGGGAGTACGCAGTATTTT
.	TRBV19	TRBD2	TRBJ2-1	CASSPTLAGGPRNEQFF	TGTGCCAGTAGTCCCACCTTAGCGGGAGGGCCACGAAATGAGCAGTTCTTC
.	TRBV7-9	TRBD1	TRBJ1-3	CASSPTGMNTIYF	TGTGCCAGCAGCCCGACAGGGATGAACACCATATATTTT
.	TRBV6-5	.	TRBJ2-7	CASNMAGYEQYF	TGTGCCAGCAACATGGCCGGGTACGAGCAGTACTTC
.	TRBV5-1	.	TRBJ1-6	CASSLGQVMSSYNSPLHF	TGCGCCAGCAGCTTGGGGCAGGTTATGAGCTCCTATAATTCACCCCTCCACTTT
.	TRBV5-4	TRBD1	TRBJ1-1	CASSSTGSDEAFF	TGTGCCAGCAGCTCGACAGGGTCCGATGAAGCTTTCTTT
.	TRBV7-9	TRBD1	TRBJ2-2	CASSRNPGQGDLGELFF	TGTGCCAGCAGCCGAAACCCGGGACAGGGGGACCTCGGGGAGCTGTTTTTT
.	TRBV19	.	TRBJ1-5	CASSITRGARGNQPQHF	TGTGCCAGTAGTATAACCCGGGGGGCGCGGGGCAATCAGCCCCAGCATTTT
.	TRBV19	TRBD2	TRBJ2-1	CASSRESGAYNEQFF	TGTGCCAGTAGTCGGGAGAGCGGGGCATACAATGAGCAGTTCTTC
.	TRBV11-2	TRBD1	TRBJ2-5	CASSLDSDRARQTQYF	TGTGCCAGCAGCTTAGATTCGGACAGGGCCAGGCAGACCCAGTACTTC
.	TRBV10-3	TRBD2	TRBJ2-1	CAISPWGSGSLYNEQFF	TGTGCCATCAGTCCATGGGGTAGCGGGAGTCTCTACAATGAGCAGTTCTTC
.	TRBV6-5	TRBD2	TRBJ2-3	CASSNRGGFTDTQYF	TGTGCCAGCAGTAATCGGGGGGGCTTTACAGATACGCAGTATTTT